This T cell receptor (beta chain) comes out of a study of T cells after yellow fever vaccination. One entry per CDR3 protein results from TCRdb running MiXCR on the 5' RACE reads. Here the sample spans 500,000 to 700,000 distinct CDR3 sequences, under 25% being singletons. Germline trimming cut 6 bases from V and 4 bases from J; bases unmatched to any gene: 10. Germline assignment: CDR1 SGHTA and CDR2 FQGTGA. This CDR3 is built from 16 residues. This clonotype was seen a handful of times. The sample in question was PBMCs, obtained 15 days after the yellow fever booster vaccination. The sequence came from a man aged 30-40 years who received the YFV17D yellow fever vaccine. This chain uses TRBV7-3 with TRBJ2-2; 8 nucleotides align to TRBD2. The CDR3 sequence: CASSLSSSGGTGELFF. The CDR3 nucleotides are TGTGCCAGCAGTCTATCGTCCAGCGGGGGCACCGGGGAGCTGTTTTTT.